The 27 T cell receptor beta chains in this list originate from one sample, sequenced in a study of monozygotic twins with inflammatory bowel disease. After re-calling the 5' RACE reads, TCRdb lists one entry per CDR3 protein, DNA absent. This sample's clone table lists around 100,000 distinct CDR3 sequences. Sample: blood. Receptors were obtained from a human donor with ulcerative colitis or Crohn's disease, or a healthy co-twin of an affected twin (not recorded which).

The CDR3 sequence is CASSLDRAASYEQYF. The chain links TRBV5-6 to TRBJ2-7. CDR3 length: 15 amino acids. Germline V gene sequence: CDR1 SGHDT, CDR2 YYEEEE.

The chain has TRBV2 and TRBJ2-2. Germline values: CDR1 SNHLY, CDR2 FYNNEI. The CDR3 extends over 14 amino acids. The CDR3 protein is CATGVGANTGELFF.

J is TRBJ2-4 and V is TRBV7-2; with no DNA, the TCRdb D assignment of TRBD1 cannot be verified. CDR1 is SGHTA and CDR2 is FQGNSA in the germline V gene. This CDR3 spans 12 amino acids. CDR3 in amino acids: CASSRGQGTQYF. Full variable domain (outside the CDR3, taken from reference TRBV7-2 and TRBJ2-4): GAGVSQSPSNKVTEKGKDVELRCDPISGHTALYWYRQSLGQGLEFLIYFQGNSAPDKSGLPSDRFSAERTGGSVSTLTIQRTQQEDSAVYLCASSRGQGTQYFGAGTRLSVL.

The rearrangement joins TRBV5-5 to TRBJ1-4. There are 16 residues in the CDR3. Per the germline V gene, CDR1 is SGHKS and CDR2 is YYEKEE (reference sequence). CDR3 sequence reads: CASSLGQARLKEKLFF.

The chain is built from TRBV7-2 and TRBJ2-3. CDR3 length: 13 residues. CDR1 and CDR2 from the germline V gene are SGHTA and FQGNSA. CDR3 residues: CASSPQVTDTQYF.

The V and J genes are TRBV12-3 or TRBV12-4 and TRBJ2-1. This CDR3 contains 11 residues. CDR3 sequence reads: CASIISTEQFF.

This sequence joins TRBV20-1 and TRBJ2-1; with no DNA, the TCRdb D assignment of TRBD2 cannot be verified. CDR1 and CDR2 (germline): DFQATT, SNEGSKA (reference sequence). This CDR3 spans 15 amino acids. The CDR3 region is CSARGRLSSFNEQFF.

The gene calls are TRBV20-1 and TRBJ2-2; TCRdb's assignment of TRBD2 cannot be checked, as there is no DNA. The CDR3 consists of 16 residues. Germline V gene lookup returns CDR1 DFQATT and CDR2 SNEGSKA (reference sequence). The CDR3 reads CSAPRVAGGDTGELFF.

The chain recombines TRBV11-2 with TRBJ2-7; TCRdb gives TRBD1 as the D gene, but with no DNA this cannot be confirmed. The CDR3 sequence is 12 residues long. Germline lookup yields CDR1 SGHAT and CDR2 FQNNGV. The CDR3 reads CASSPGAYEQYF.

This rearrangement joins TRBV7-2 to TRBJ2-7; TCRdb names TRBD1, which stays unverified in the absence of DNA. CDR1 is SGHTA, CDR2 FQGNSA, per germline. This CDR3 has 16 residues. CDR3 in amino acids: CASSQRGGTGGYEQYF.

V gene TRBV10-3 combines with J gene TRBJ2-5; TCRdb selects TRBD2, and the lack of DNA leaves this call unchecked. The germline V gene encodes CDR1 ENHRY and CDR2 SYGVKD. The CDR3 has 15 amino acids. CDR3 region: CAISDLGGAQETQYF.

The rearrangement uses TRBV7-2 and TRBJ1-1; TCRdb indicates TRBD1, and absent DNA this call remains unverified. The length of the CDR3 is 14 residues. In germline, CDR1 is SGHTA, CDR2 FQGNSA. The CDR3 loop reads CASSSRGGNTEAFF. The whole variable domain, filled in from reference TRBV7-2 and TRBJ1-1, reads GAGVSQSPSNKVTEKGKDVELRCDPISGHTALYWYRQSLGQGLEFLIYFQGNSAPDKSGLPSDRFSAERTGGSVSTLTIQRTQQEDSAVYLCASSSRGGNTEAFFGQGTRLTVV.

The chain has TRBV28 and TRBJ2-5; TCRdb selects TRBD2, and the lack of DNA leaves this call unchecked. The CDR3 consists of 16 residues. In germline, CDR1 is MDHEN, CDR2 SYDVKM. CDR3 region: CASSPSLAAVQETQYF.

V usage is TRBV12-3 or TRBV12-4 and J usage is TRBJ2-6. The CDR3 runs to 13 residues. CDR3 amino acids: CASFRAGANVLTF.

The chain couples TRBV7-2 to TRBJ2-3; TCRdb gives TRBD2 as the D gene, but with no DNA this cannot be confirmed. Per the germline V gene, CDR1 is SGHTA and CDR2 is FQGNSA. The CDR3 has 16 amino acids. CDR3 sequence reads: CASSSRGLAATDTQYF.

V gene TRBV4-3 combines with J gene TRBJ2-3; TCRdb's assignment of TRBD2 cannot be checked, as there is no DNA. The germline gives CDR1 LGHNA, CDR2 YSLEER. The CDR3 consists of 15 residues. CDR3 loop: CASSQGGTSAATQYF.

The chain carries TRBV7-2 and TRBJ1-1; the TCRdb call, TRBD1, lacks DNA for checking. Looked up from germline, CDR1 is SGHTA and CDR2 is FQGNSA. The CDR3 is 14 amino acids. The CDR3 sequence: CASSLGHLYTEAFF.

The rearrangement links TRBV27 to TRBJ1-1; TCRdb selects TRBD1, and the lack of DNA leaves this call unchecked. The CDR3 loop spans 14 amino acids. Per the germline V gene, CDR1 is MNHEY and CDR2 is SMNVEV (reference sequence). The CDR3 loop reads CASSLLGGNTEAFF.

CDR3 loop: CASSVSGWGRGYEQYF. The rearrangement uses TRBV2 and TRBJ2-7; TCRdb reports TRBD1, a call that lacks DNA to check it against. The CDR3 is made up of 16 amino acids. Germline V gene data show CDR1 as SNHLY and CDR2 as FYNNEI.

The chain links TRBV11-2 to TRBJ2-3; TCRdb lists TRBD2, though no DNA is available to test this call. The CDR3 spans 17 residues. CDR1 is SGHAT and CDR2 is FQNNGV in the germline V gene. The CDR3 sequence is CASSLGTGGLAGDTQYF.

The chain recombines TRBV6-5 with TRBJ2-2. The V gene's germline CDR1 is MNHEY and CDR2 SVGAGI. CDR3 length: 14 amino acids. The CDR3 loop is CASSYATITGELFF.

The gene calls are TRBV15 and TRBJ2-1; TCRdb calls TRBD1, which cannot be checked without DNA. Per the germline V gene, CDR1 is LNHNV and CDR2 is YYDKDF (reference sequence). CDR3 size: 14 residues. The CDR3: CATSRKTGGNEQFF.

This chain links TRBV5-1 with TRBJ2-1; the D call of TRBD1 rests on TCRdb alone, since no DNA is present to check it. Looked up from germline, CDR1 is SGHRS and CDR2 is YFSETQ. The CDR3 consists of 16 residues. CDR3 residues: CASSFFPGQGNNEQFF.

The CDR3 loop reads CASSEISGNYEQYF. The chain employs TRBV10-2 and TRBJ2-7; TCRdb reports TRBD1, a call that lacks DNA to check it against. The CDR3 contains 14 residues. The germline V gene has CDR1 WSHSY and CDR2 SAAADI.

The rearrangement joins TRBV12-3 or TRBV12-4 to TRBJ2-5; TCRdb outputs TRBD1, but without DNA this stays unchecked. The CDR3 has 15 amino acids. CDR3: CASSSRGQGQETQYF.

V gene TRBV12-3 or TRBV12-4 combines with J gene TRBJ2-7; without DNA, the TCRdb call of TRBD1 cannot be checked. This CDR3 spans 12 amino acids. The CDR3 loop reads CASSLDRREQYF.

This chain uses TRBV6-1 with TRBJ2-7; lacking DNA, the TRBD1 call made by TCRdb goes unchecked. Germline values: CDR1 MNHNS, CDR2 SASEGT. The CDR3 covers 13 residues. The CDR3 sequence: CASSDRDGDEQYF.